This T cell receptor beta chain originates from a study of control samples from healthy donors and cancer patients. The table came from immunoSEQ multiplex PCR; TCRdb's copy has only in-frame clones and leaves some out. The data show 70,000 to 100,000 clones, around nine tenths seen once. The ends were cut back, 3 bases at V and 2 bases at J, with 18 bases in the middle. Germline CDR1 MGHDK, CDR2 SYGVNS. The CDR3 sequence is 17 residues long. Sequencing was done on a sample of blood. The clonotype comes from a woman aged 55-70 years in good health. The chain carries TRBV25-1 and TRBJ2-3; D possibly matches TRBD1 or TRBD2 (5 bases each). The CDR3 is CASSDDLSGTITDTQYF. The CDR3 DNA is TGTGCCAGCAGTGACGACCTCTCCGGGACCATCACAGATACGCAGTATTTT.